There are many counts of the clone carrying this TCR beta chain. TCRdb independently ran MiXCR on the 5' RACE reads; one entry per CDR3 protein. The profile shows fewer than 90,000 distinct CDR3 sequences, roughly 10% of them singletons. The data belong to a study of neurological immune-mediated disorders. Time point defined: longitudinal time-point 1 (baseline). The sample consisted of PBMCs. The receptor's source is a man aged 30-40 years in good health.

The CDR3 region has the DNA TGTGCCTGGAGTGTACGGGGGTTAATAGCTTTCTTT. Its protein is CAWSVRGLIAFF. This chain connects TRBV30 to TRBJ1-1, with D possibly TRBD1 on 5 matching bases. Germline V lookup: CDR1 GTSNPN, CDR2 SVGIG (reference sequence). V was cut by 0 bases and J by 10 bases, with 12 bases left in between. The CDR3 length is 12 residues.